Described below is a single TCR beta chain sequence and its context. What it recognizes is unknown. The CDR3 spans 15 residues. V was trimmed by 0 bases and J by 7 bases, leaving 12 bases between them. CDR1 LNHNV and CDR2 YYDKDF come from the germline V gene (reference sequence). Use of 60 Vbeta and 13 Jbeta primers characterized the PCR. Some clones are missing from TCRdb's copy, which holds only in-frame ones; the method was immunoSEQ multiplex PCR. The sample table sets out more than 140,000 clones. The entry originates in a study of cytomegalovirus exposure and HLA in healthy donors. Findings of the study overall: Sequencing had likely introduced a cluster of highly shared sequence variants as an artifact. More clonal expansion characterized HLA-associated TCR beta chains than equally common others in a later analysis. When presence/absence was analysed, sequencing depth was taken to be roughly uniform across donors. With later analysis, a missense DCLRE1C variant became linked to TCR beta V- and J-gene trimming.

The rearrangement links TRBV15 to TRBJ1-4, with D perhaps TRBD1 (6 bases). The specimen sequenced was PBMCs. The origin of this receptor is a woman under 30 in good health and CMV-seronegative. DNA for the CDR3: TGTGCCACCAGCAGAGATAACACAGGGCTTGAAAAACTGTTTTTT. It specifies CATSRDNTGLEKLFF.